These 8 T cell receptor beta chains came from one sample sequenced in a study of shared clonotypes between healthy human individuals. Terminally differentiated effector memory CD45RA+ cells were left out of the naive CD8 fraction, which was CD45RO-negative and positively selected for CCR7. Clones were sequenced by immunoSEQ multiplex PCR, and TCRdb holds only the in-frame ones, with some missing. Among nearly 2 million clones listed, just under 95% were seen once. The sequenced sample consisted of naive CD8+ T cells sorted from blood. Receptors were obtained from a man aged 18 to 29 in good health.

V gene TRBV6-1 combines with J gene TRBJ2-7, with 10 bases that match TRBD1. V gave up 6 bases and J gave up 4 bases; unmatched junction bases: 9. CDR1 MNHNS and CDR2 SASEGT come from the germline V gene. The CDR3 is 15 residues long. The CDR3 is CASSAAGTGVYEQYF. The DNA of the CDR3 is TGTGCCAGCAGCGCGGCCGGGACAGGGGTGTACGAGCAGTACTTC.

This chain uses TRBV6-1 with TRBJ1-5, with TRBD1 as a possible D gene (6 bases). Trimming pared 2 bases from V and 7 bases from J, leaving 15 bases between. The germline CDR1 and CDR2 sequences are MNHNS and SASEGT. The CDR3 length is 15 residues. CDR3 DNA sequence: TGTGCCAGCAGTGAATGGGACACAACGATCCAGCCCCAGCATTTT. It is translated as CASSEWDTTIQPQHF.

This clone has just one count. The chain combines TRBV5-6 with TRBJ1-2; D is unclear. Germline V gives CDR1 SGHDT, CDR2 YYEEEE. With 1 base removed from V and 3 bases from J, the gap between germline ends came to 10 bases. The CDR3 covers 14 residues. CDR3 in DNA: TGTGCCAGCAGCTTGCAAGCAGACGACTATGGCTACACCTTC. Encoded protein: CASSLQADDYGYTF.

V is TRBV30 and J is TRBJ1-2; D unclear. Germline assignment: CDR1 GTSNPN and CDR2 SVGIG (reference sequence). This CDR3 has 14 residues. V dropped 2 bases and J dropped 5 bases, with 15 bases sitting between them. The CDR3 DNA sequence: TGTGCCTGGAGTTTTGCTTCCAGCGAGTATGGCTACACCTTC. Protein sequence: CAWSFASSEYGYTF.

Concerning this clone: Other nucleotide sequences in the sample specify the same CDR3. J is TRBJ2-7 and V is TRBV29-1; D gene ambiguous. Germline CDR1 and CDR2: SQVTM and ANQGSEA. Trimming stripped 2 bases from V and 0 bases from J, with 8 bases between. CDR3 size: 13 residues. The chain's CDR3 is CSVERPGSYEQYF. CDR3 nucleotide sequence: TGCAGCGTTGAACGTCCGGGCTCCTACGAGCAGTACTTC.

CDR3 amino acids: CASSSPGLAEYF. DNA for the CDR3: TGTGCCAGCAGCTCACCGGGACTAGCGGAGTATTTT. The chain employs TRBV13 and TRBJ2-3, with 11 nucleotides matching TRBD2. The J segment lost 13 bases and the V segment lost 4 bases, leaving 4 bases of the junction unmatched. The CDR3 has 12 amino acids. The V gene's germline CDR1 is PRHDT and CDR2 FYEKMQ (reference sequence).

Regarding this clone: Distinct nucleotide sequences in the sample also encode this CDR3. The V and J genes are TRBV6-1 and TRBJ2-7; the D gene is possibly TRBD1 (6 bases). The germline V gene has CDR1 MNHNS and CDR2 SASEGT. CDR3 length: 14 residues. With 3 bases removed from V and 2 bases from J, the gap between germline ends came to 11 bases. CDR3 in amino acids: CASSESRGAYEQYF. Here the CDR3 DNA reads TGTGCCAGCAGTGAGTCCAGGGGAGCCTACGAGCAGTACTTC.

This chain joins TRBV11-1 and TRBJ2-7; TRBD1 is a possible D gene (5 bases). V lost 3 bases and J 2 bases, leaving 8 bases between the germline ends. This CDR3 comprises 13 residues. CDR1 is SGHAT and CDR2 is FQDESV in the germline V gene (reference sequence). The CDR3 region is CASSFGRAYEQYF. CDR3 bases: TGTGCCAGCAGCTTTGGCAGGGCCTACGAGCAGTACTTC.